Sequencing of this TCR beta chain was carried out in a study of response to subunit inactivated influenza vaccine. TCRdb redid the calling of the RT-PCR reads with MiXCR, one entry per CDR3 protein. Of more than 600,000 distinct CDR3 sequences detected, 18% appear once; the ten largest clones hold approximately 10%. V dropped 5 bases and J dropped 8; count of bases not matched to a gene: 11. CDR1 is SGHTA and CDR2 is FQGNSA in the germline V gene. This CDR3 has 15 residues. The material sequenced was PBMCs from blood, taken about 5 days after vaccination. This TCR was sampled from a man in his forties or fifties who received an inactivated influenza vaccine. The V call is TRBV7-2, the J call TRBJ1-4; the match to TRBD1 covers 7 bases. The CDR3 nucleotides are TGTGCCAGCAGCCCTCGACAGGGAGGAACGGAAAAACTGTTTTTT. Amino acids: CASSPRQGGTEKLFF.